This T cell receptor (beta chain) comes out of a study of blood T cell repertoires in COVID-19 (TCRdb year 2020). Regarding the research as a whole: Samples from collaborators originated in the United States, Italy and Spain and spanned both the acute and convalescent phases of COVID-19. The prospective study material was composed of cDNA or gDNA derived from T cells, B-cell-depleted T cells, or PBMCs. Deeply sampled blood TCRbeta repertoires from subjects exposed to, actively infected with, or recovered from COVID-19 were included in the dataset. The repertoires were released in a freely available public database intended as a resource for research on the immune response to SARS-CoV-2. Samples were obtained from the ongoing ImmuneRACE study (first 160 participants) and from approximately 1,200 subjects provided by 6 global collaborators. Sample metadata almost always included a de-identified subject ID, COVID-19 status, age in years and sex. Where HLA class I and class II types were available, the types were taken from metadata supplied by the sample provider, not from assay-based typing.

Results and caveats for the whole study, not just this receptor: The amount of clinical and demographic metadata varied by source and participant and was provided uncurated.

This clone appeared once. Its antigen target is currently unknown. No much larger clone is present one base from it, and per-base qualities are unavailable. Reading from cysteine to phenylalanine, the CDR3 counts 16 amino acids. Only CDR3 DNA remains: 48 bases, in frame from the first base. The junction shows trimming of 4 bases on V and 2 bases on J, plus 18 bases between the germline ends. Sequences SGHTA (CDR1) and FQGNSA (CDR2) are obtained from the germline V gene. TCRbeta CDR3 regions were amplified from genomic DNA using the immunoSEQ Assay, a bias-controlled multiplex PCR. Under the source paper's analysis protocol: The number of nucleated cells in each sample was estimated from the amplification of reference gene primers within the assay. To quantify the absolute abundance of each unique TCRbeta CDR3 rearrangement, sequence reads were collapsed and filtered. For each sample, productive Simpson clonality was calculated by taking the square root of Simpson's diversity index across productive rearrangements. The clones in this table, taken by TCRdb from immuneACCESS, are in-frame only. Not every clone is retained; where verified, under half of the shortfall comes from an unresolved V gene, and the cause of the rest is unknown. V, J and clone size were drawn from that table, and D and trimming were deduced from the DNA. Counted in this sample were around 39,000 clones; 75% to 90% of them appeared once. The ten most abundant clones make up 6.5% to 9% of the sample.

Each collaborating institution followed its own protocols to collect whole blood in K2EDTA tubes. Collaborator samples were shipped for TCRbeta analysis as frozen whole blood, isolated PBMCs, or DNA extracted from either sample type. Specimen: peripheral blood. The sequence was collected from a man in his 60s with active COVID-19. The rearranged segments are TRBV7-2 and TRBJ2-7, with the D gene not clear enough to name. The CDR3 region has the sequence CASSSTHSDFPYEQYF. The nucleotide sequence reads TGTGCCAGCAGCTCAACGCACTCCGACTTCCCCTACGAGCAGTACTTC.